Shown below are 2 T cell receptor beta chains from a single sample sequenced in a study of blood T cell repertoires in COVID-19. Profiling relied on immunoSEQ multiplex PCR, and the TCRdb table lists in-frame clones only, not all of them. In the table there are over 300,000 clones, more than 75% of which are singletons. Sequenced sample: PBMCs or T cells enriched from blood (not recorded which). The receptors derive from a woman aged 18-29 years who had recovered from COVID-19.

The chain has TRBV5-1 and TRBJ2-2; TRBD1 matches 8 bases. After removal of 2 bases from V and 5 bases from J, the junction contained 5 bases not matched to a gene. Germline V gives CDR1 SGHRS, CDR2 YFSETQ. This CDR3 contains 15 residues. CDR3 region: CASSLTQGATGELFF. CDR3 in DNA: TGCGCCAGCAGCTTAACTCAGGGGGCAACCGGGGAGCTGTTTTTT. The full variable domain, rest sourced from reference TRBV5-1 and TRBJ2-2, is KAGVTQTPRYLIKTRGQQVTLSCSPISGHRSVSWYQQTPGQGLQFLFEYFSETQRNKGNFPGRFSGRQFSNSRSEMNVSTLELGDSALYLCASSLTQGATGELFFGEGSRLTVL.

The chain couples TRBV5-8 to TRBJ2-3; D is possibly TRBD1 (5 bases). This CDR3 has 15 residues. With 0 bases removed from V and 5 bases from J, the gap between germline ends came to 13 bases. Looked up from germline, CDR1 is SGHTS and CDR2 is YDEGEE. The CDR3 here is CASSLGWGEGDTQYF. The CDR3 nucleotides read TGTGCCAGCAGCTTGGGTTGGGGCGAAGGAGATACGCAGTATTTT.